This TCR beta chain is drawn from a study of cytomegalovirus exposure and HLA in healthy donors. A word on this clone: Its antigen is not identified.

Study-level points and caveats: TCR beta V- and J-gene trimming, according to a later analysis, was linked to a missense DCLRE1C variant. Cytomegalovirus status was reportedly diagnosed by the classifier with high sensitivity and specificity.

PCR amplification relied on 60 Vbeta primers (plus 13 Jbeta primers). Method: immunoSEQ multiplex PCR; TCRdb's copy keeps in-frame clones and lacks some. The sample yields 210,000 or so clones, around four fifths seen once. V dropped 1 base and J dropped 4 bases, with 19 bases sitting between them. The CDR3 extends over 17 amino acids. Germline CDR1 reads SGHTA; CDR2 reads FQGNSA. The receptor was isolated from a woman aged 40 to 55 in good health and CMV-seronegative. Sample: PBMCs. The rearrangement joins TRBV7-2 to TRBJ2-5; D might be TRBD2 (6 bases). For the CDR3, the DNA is TGTGCCAGCAGCTTAGAGAAGGAGGGGACTTTAACAGAGACCCAGTACTTC. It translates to CASSLEKEGTLTETQYF.